Described below is a single T cell receptor beta chain sequence and its context. Its target antigen remains unknown. Nothing much larger sits one base from this clone, and base qualities are not available. The data derive from a study of T cell responses to AZD1222 COVID-19 vaccine (dated by TCRdb to about 2021). Study-wide context: AZD1222 recipients given second doses at about 4 weeks or at about 12 weeks were pooled, since spike-specific TCR depth and breadth were not found to differ between the two schedules. A total of approximately 250 trial participants underwent TCR sequencing, of whom about 210 had received two doses of AZD1222 and around 26 had received two doses of the MenACWY control vaccine. Trial participants were enrolled by age into 18-55, 56-69 and 70-plus year subgroups, with approximately 150, 28 and 58 TCR-sequenced participants respectively. The research as a whole found: Epitopes outside the regions mutated in the B.1.351 and B.1.1.7 variants were reportedly recognized by nearly half of the unique spike-specific TCRs. A significant rise in spike-specific TCR breadth and depth was observed after two AZD1222 doses relative to day 0 and relative to MenACWY recipients. In the small 56-69-year group, the increase in depth fell short of significance, most likely because of low power. Conclusions about previously exposed vaccinees are limited, since just a handful of AZD1222 recipients were seropositive for SARS-CoV-2 at baseline. No day 14 peak-response samples were available, so repertoires were characterized only after the peak T cell response. The vaccine-associated CD4 TCRs covered the entire spike protein, and the dominant responses fell in regions 160-218 and 743-854. Participants were mostly white British, with more females than males. The authors suggested clonal diversity may have been underestimated.

The CDR3 has 16 amino acids, counting the end cysteine and phenylalanine. Only the CDR3 part of the read is kept: 48 bases, read in frame from the first base. Reading the germline V gene gives CDR1 MDHEN and CDR2 SYDVKM. V is reduced by 4 bases and J by 0 bases, leaving a spacing of 15 bases between them. The CDR3 regions of human TCRbeta chains were subjected to immunosequencing. For the original study's pipeline: TCRs in the repertoires were matched against a reference library of SARS-CoV-2-specific TCRs that had been generated with the MIRA antigen-specificity platform. Breadth was defined as the fraction of unique TCRs that were SARS-CoV-2-associated, and depth was defined as the fraction of total T cells that were SARS-CoV-2-associated. Using the MIRA data, each spike-specific TCR was assigned both to the spike region to which the TCR was reactive and to a CD4 or CD8 class. Log10-transformed breadth and depth values were compared by one-way ANOVA with Sidak's multiple comparisons tests. In TCRdb, the immuneACCESS table is reduced to in-frame sequences with V and J assigned. These tables do not hold every clone; where another copy was compared, an unresolved V gene accounts for under half, and the others remain unexplained. V and J calls and clone size are as listed in that table; D and trimming were resolved from the DNA. The sample data list roughly 170,000 clones, and just over 85% of these were observed just once. The top ten clones comprise about 0.53% of the sample.

The sample's time point label, decoded: baseline before first vaccination. Vaccinee samples were obtained from the UK trials COV001 and COV002, which included a single-blind randomized controlled phase 2/3 trial of AZD1222 (ChAdOx1 nCoV-19) in healthy adults. For TCRbeta chain sequencing, PBMC samples from trial participants were taken at day 0 and at day 28 after the second dose. The V and J segments used are TRBV28 and TRBJ1-1; the D gene is possibly TRBD1, with 5 bases matching. The material was peripheral blood, obtained on day 0 of AZD1222 vaccination. The TCR sequence derives from an adult in good health. The bases are TGTGCCAGCAGTTCTCAGGGTCGCAGAATGAACACTGAAGCTTTCTTT. This is translated as CASSSQGRRMNTEAFF.